The next 19 T cell receptor beta chains were all read from a single sample in a study of cytomegalovirus exposure and HLA in healthy donors. Primers: 60 Vbeta forward and 13 Jbeta reverse. Method: immunoSEQ multiplex PCR; TCRdb's copy keeps in-frame clones and lacks some. The sample lists approximately 160,000 clones; 70% to 75% were seen once. The specimen sequenced was PBMCs. The receptor source for this set is a man younger than 35 in good health and CMV-seropositive.

This clone was found a few times. The chain uses TRBV5-1 and TRBJ1-2; 12 positions agree with TRBD1. CDR1 and CDR2 from the germline V gene are SGHRS and YFSETQ. V lost 3 bases, J lost 3 bases, and 3 bases stayed unmatched. The CDR3 sequence is 15 residues long. In DNA, the CDR3 is TGCGCCAGCAGCTGGGGGACAGGGGGCGACTATGGCTACACCTTC. Amino acid sequence: CASSWGTGGDYGYTF.

CDR3 sequence reads: CASSLEARGGNSNQPQHF. The CDR3 DNA reads as TGCGCCAGCAGCTTGGAGGCTCGGGGGGGAAATAGCAATCAGCCCCAGCATTTT. This sequence joins TRBV5-1 and TRBJ1-5, with D perhaps matching TRBD1 (5 bases). V dropped 0 bases and J dropped 0 bases, with 16 bases sitting between them. This CDR3 has 18 residues. CDR1 and CDR2 from the germline V gene are SGHRS and YFSETQ.

The chain combines TRBV5-1 with TRBJ1-1; 8 bases map to TRBD1. This CDR3 contains 18 residues. V trimming: 4 bases; J trimming: 0 bases; junction bases outside the gene matches: 14. CDR1 is SGHRS, CDR2 YFSETQ, per germline. DNA of the CDR3: TGCGCCAGCAGCATAAACGCCCTTTCGGGACAGGTGAACACTGAAGCTTTCTTT. This translates into CASSINALSGQVNTEAFF.

This chain connects TRBV7-8 to TRBJ2-2; D possibly corresponds to TRBD2 (6 bases). V dropped 0 bases and J dropped 6 bases, with 11 bases sitting between them. There are 15 residues in the CDR3. Per the germline V gene, CDR1 is SGHVS and CDR2 is FQNEAQ. The CDR3, as DNA: TGTGCCAGCAGCTTAGCGCTTGGAGGGCCCGGGGAGCTGTTTTTT. Protein product: CASSLALGGPGELFF.

The chain recombines TRBV6-1 with TRBJ1-1; weak D call: TRBD1 (6 bases). The CDR3 spans 14 residues. V gave up 6 bases and J gave up 5 bases, with 16 bases separating them. The V gene's germline CDR1 is MNHNS and CDR2 SASEGT. The CDR3 loop is CASRKQGWGTEAFF. CDR3 nucleotides: TGTGCCAGCAGGAAACAGGGTTGGGGGACTGAAGCTTTCTTT.

The chain links TRBV5-1 to TRBJ2-3; D unclear. This CDR3 has 15 residues. Germline V gene data show CDR1 as SGHRS and CDR2 as YFSETQ. Trimming removed 7 bases from V and 3 bases from J, with 18 bases in between. The CDR3 DNA is TGCGCCAGCGTCCCGGATGGTCGGCGGACAGATACGCAGTATTTT. Its protein is CASVPDGRRTDTQYF.

This chain links TRBV13 with TRBJ2-7, with D tentatively TRBD1 (8 bases). The V gene's germline CDR1 is PRHDT and CDR2 FYEKMQ (reference sequence). The CDR3 loop spans 14 amino acids. V was trimmed by 5 bases and J by 1 base, leaving 12 bases between them. CDR3 in amino acids: CASSTQGGSYEQYV. The CDR3 nucleotides read TGTGCCAGCAGCACACAGGGGGGGTCCTACGAGCAGTACGTC.

CDR3 bases: TGCGCCAGCAGCTTAGGACAGGGTGGAGATACGCAGTATTTT. As protein: CASSLGQGGDTQYF. The chain employs TRBV5-1 and TRBJ2-3; 8 bases are shared with TRBD1. Germline trimming cut 2 bases from V and 5 bases from J; bases unmatched to any gene: 4. The CDR3 spans 14 residues. CDR1 and CDR2 from the germline V gene are SGHRS and YFSETQ.

This chain links TRBV28 with TRBJ1-2, with 10 bases fitting TRBD1. Trimming cost V 6 bases and J 4 bases; bases outside gene matches: 8. The CDR3 is 15 residues long. Germline-derived CDR1 and CDR2 are MDHEN and SYDVKM. The CDR3, as DNA: TGTGCCAGCAGACTTACGGGACAGGGGATCTATGGCTACACCTTC. It specifies CASRLTGQGIYGYTF.

This chain uses TRBV5-4 with TRBJ1-5, with 7 bases matching TRBD1. Germline trimming cut 1 base from V and 0 bases from J; bases unmatched to any gene: 7. The CDR3 contains 17 residues. Germline V gene sequence: CDR1 SGHNT, CDR2 YYREEE (reference sequence). The CDR3 DNA follows: TGTGCCAGCAGCTTGTATGCAGGGGGACTTAGCAATCAGCCCCAGCATTTT. Translation gives CASSLYAGGLSNQPQHF.

This chain uses TRBV10-1 with TRBJ1-2, with D unresolved. The CDR3 covers 13 residues. Germline loops: CDR1 WNHNN, CDR2 SYGVQD (reference sequence). The V end was cut by 2 bases, the J end by 6 bases, with 10 bases between. The CDR3 nucleotides are TGCGCCAGCAGTGAGACCGGACTTAATGGCTACACCTTC. Residues: CASSETGLNGYTF.

This rearrangement joins TRBV12-5 to TRBJ1-4, with TRBD1 matching 7 bases. V was pared by 3 bases and J by 8 bases, with 3 bases of the junction left unmatched. The germline CDR1 and CDR2 sequences are LGHNT and FRNRAP. The CDR3 loop spans 13 amino acids. In DNA form, the CDR3 reads TGTGCTAGTGGTTTACAGGGGAACGAAAAACTGTTTTTT. Translated: CASGLQGNEKLFF.

This chain joins TRBV7-2 and TRBJ1-5, with D possibly being TRBD1 (5 bases). The CDR3 sequence is 15 residues long. The V gene lost 4 bases and the J gene lost 4 bases, with 14 bases spanning the gap. Germline V gene lookup returns CDR1 SGHTA and CDR2 FQGNSA. The CDR3 loop reads CASSSQGWGNQPQHF. DNA for the CDR3: TGTGCCAGCAGCTCCCAGGGTTGGGGAAATCAGCCCCAGCATTTT.

V usage is TRBV29-1 and J usage is TRBJ1-1; 7 bases are shared with TRBD1. Trimming at V came to 7 bases and at J to 1 base, leaving 9 bases not matched to a gene. CDR1 and CDR2 (germline): SQVTM, ANQGSEA. The CDR3 extends over 14 amino acids. CDR3 coding DNA: TGCAGCGCCGTTACCGGGACAGCGAACACTGAAGCTTTCTTT. This translates into CSAVTGTANTEAFF. The full variable domain, rest sourced from reference TRBV29-1 and TRBJ1-1, is SAVISQKPSRDICQRGTSLTIQCQVDSQVTMMFWYRQQPGQSLTLIATANQGSEATYESGFVIDKFPISRPNLTFSTLTVSNMSPEDSSIYLCSAVTGTANTEAFFGQGTRLTVV.

This clone was counted at least ten times. The chain joins TRBV10-3 to TRBJ1-1, with a possible D match to TRBD1 (5 bases). Germline V gene lookup returns CDR1 ENHRY and CDR2 SYGVKD. Trimming cost V 0 bases and J 7 bases, with 12 bases left between them. The CDR3 is 14 residues long. The CDR3 loop reads CAISESGGVGEAFF. The CDR3 DNA sequence: TGTGCCATCAGTGAGTCGGGGGGAGTTGGTGAAGCTTTCTTT.

This chain uses TRBV2 with TRBJ2-3; a weak D match, TRBD2 (5 bases). Germline loops: CDR1 SNHLY, CDR2 FYNNEI. V was cut by 4 bases and J by 2 bases, with 19 bases left in between. The CDR3 extends over 17 amino acids. This chain's CDR3 is CASSVGVRLAPTDTQYF. CDR3 nucleotide sequence: TGTGCCAGCAGTGTTGGAGTGCGGCTAGCCCCCACAGATACGCAGTATTTT.

This clone was counted a few times. The chain recombines TRBV9 with TRBJ1-1, with a weak D call TRBD1 (5 bases). Germline CDR1 SGDLS, CDR2 YYNGEE. This CDR3 has 13 residues. Trimming left V 4 bases short and J 3 bases short, with 10 bases between. CDR3 in DNA: TGTGCCAGCAGCACCCAGGGTGACACTGAAGCTTTCTTT. Residues: CASSTQGDTEAFF.

In its sample, this clone was seen a few times. This chain links TRBV11-3 with TRBJ1-1; TRBD1 aligns across 8 bases. Looked up from germline, CDR1 is SGHNT and CDR2 is YENEEA. This CDR3 region has 14 residues. J lost 4 bases, V lost 4 bases, and 5 bases had no gene match. CDR3 in amino acids: CASSSVQGGTEAFF. As DNA, the CDR3 is TGTGCCAGCAGCTCGGTACAGGGGGGCACTGAAGCTTTCTTT. Full variable domain (remainder filled in from reference TRBV11-3 and TRBJ1-1): EAGVVQSPRYKIIEKKQPVAFWCNPISGHNTLYWYLQNLGQGPELLIRYENEEAVDDSQLPKDRFSAERLKGVDSTLKIQPAELGDSAVYLCASSSVQGGTEAFFGQGTRLTVV.

CDR3 sequence (DNA): TGTGCCATCAGTGAGGGGGACAGCCGGCAGCCCCAGCATTTT. As protein: CAISEGDSRQPQHF. V and J are TRBV10-3 and TRBJ1-5, with TRBD1 identical over 7 bases. Germline values: CDR1 ENHRY, CDR2 SYGVKD. The CDR3 length is 14 residues. Trimming at V came to 2 bases and at J to 7 bases, leaving 5 bases not matched to a gene.